This T cell receptor (beta chain) was recorded in a study of T cell changes during pregnancy in multiple sclerosis. Some clones are missing from TCRdb's copy, which holds only in-frame ones; the method was immunoSEQ multiplex PCR. The data show 55,000 to 65,000 clones, around 93% seen once. Trimming cost V 3 bases and J 5 bases, with 16 bases left between them. Germline assignment: CDR1 SGHTA and CDR2 FQGNSA. The CDR3 is 15 residues long. Source: CD4+ T cells from peripheral blood mononuclear cells, taken before pregnancy. This receptor was taken from a female donor with multiple sclerosis, enrolled in a pregnancy study. The chain employs TRBV7-2 and TRBJ1-2; D unresolved. CDR3 amino acids: CASSLVRSGGYGYTF. In DNA, the CDR3 is TGTGCCAGCAGCTTGGTCAGATCTGGAGGTTATGGCTACACCTTC. The whole variable domain, remainder taken from reference TRBV7-2 and TRBJ1-2, is GAGVSQSPSNKVTEKGKDVELRCDPISGHTALYWYRQSLGQGLEFLIYFQGNSAPDKSGLPSDRFSAERTGGSVSTLTIQRTQQEDSAVYLCASSLVRSGGYGYTFGSGTRLTVV.